This T cell receptor (beta chain) was recorded in a study of shared clonotypes between healthy human individuals. Germline lookup yields CDR1 SNHLY and CDR2 FYNNEI. The CDR3 has 18 amino acids. Between the trimmed V and J ends, which lost 3 bases and 9 bases, there was a span of 27 bases. It was CD45RO-negative cells, positively selected for CCR7, that made up naive CD8 cells, with terminally differentiated effector memory CD45RA+ cells excluded. Within Nashville, Tennessee resided all donors, each a Caucasian adult. The data were produced by immunoSEQ multiplex PCR, yet TCRdb's version contains in-frame clones alone and is incomplete. The sample records 600,000 or so clones, approximately 96% being singletons.

The sequence derives from a woman aged 25 to 45 in good health. The sequencing sample was made of naive CD8+ T cells sorted from blood. The chain is built from TRBV2 and TRBJ2-1; TRBD2 might be the D (6 bases). The CDR3 sequence: CASSDYPRASELLSEQFF. DNA of the CDR3: TGTGCCAGCAGTGATTATCCTCGGGCTAGCGAATTATTAAGTGAGCAGTTCTTC.